The clone carrying this T cell receptor (beta chain) was found once. The sample is drawn from a study of cytomegalovirus exposure and HLA in healthy donors. This CDR3 has 13 amino acids. CDR1 and CDR2 from the germline V gene are SGHNT and YENEEA. V was cut by 1 base and J by 4 bases, with 6 bases left in between. 13 Jbeta primers and 60 Vbeta primers were used for the PCR. Clones were sequenced by immunoSEQ multiplex PCR, and TCRdb holds only the in-frame ones, with some missing. The repertoire has 250,000 to 350,000 clones, about 75% of them found once; the top ten carry about 2.1%. The gene calls are TRBV11-3 and TRBJ2-3; a weak D match, TRBD2 (6 bases). This sequence originates from a female donor in good health and CMV-seronegative. Sequencing was performed on PBMCs. CDR3 amino acids: CASSLAGADTQYF. CDR3 bases: TGTGCCAGCAGCTTAGCGGGGGCAGATACGCAGTATTTT.